The next 4 T cell receptor beta chains were all read from a single sample in a study of early T cells in non-severe SARS-CoV-2 infection. MiXCR, run by TCRdb on the 5' RACE reads, gives a single entry per CDR3 protein. This sample has tens of thousands of distinct CDR3 sequences, with approximately 13% found just once. What was sequenced was whole blood. These receptors all come from an adult who was a healthcare worker with PCR-confirmed SARS-CoV-2 infection or an uninfected control (not recorded which).

This clonotype was detected a few times. CDR3 amino acids: CASSFQSYYGYTF. CDR3 DNA: TGTGCCAGCAGCTTCCAGTCCTACTATGGCTACACCTTC. The chain uses TRBV7-2 and TRBJ1-2; D is unclear. Trimming pared 3 bases from V and 3 bases from J, leaving 8 bases between. Germline CDR1 reads SGHTA; CDR2 reads FQGNSA. This CDR3 comprises 13 residues.

There are a few counts of this clonotype. The CDR3 reads CSEYTDTQYF. The CDR3 region has the DNA TGCAGCGAATACACAGATACGCAGTATTTT. The rearrangement uses TRBV29-1 and TRBJ2-3; D is unresolved. The CDR3 length is 10 residues. V dropped 7 bases and J dropped 2 bases, with 4 bases sitting between them. Per germline, CDR1 SQVTM and CDR2 ANQGSEA.

This clonotype was seen ten or more times. The chain uses TRBV20-1 and TRBJ1-1; no firm D call. Germline V gives CDR1 DFQATT, CDR2 SNEGSKA (reference sequence). V was trimmed by 5 bases and J by 3 bases, leaving 13 bases between them. The CDR3 totals 13 residues. This chain's CDR3 is CSAPQDTDTEAFF. DNA of the CDR3: TGCAGTGCTCCCCAGGATACGGACACTGAAGCTTTCTTT.

This clonotype was detected ten times or more. V is TRBV12-3 or TRBV12-4 and J is TRBJ2-1; 8 positions agree with TRBD2. The ends lost 5 bases at V and 15 bases at J; junction bases unmatched: 9. The CDR3 has 12 amino acids. The CDR3 sequence: CASSDPGLEPFF. The CDR3, as DNA: TGTGCCAGCAGTGATCCGGGACTAGAACCGTTCTTC.